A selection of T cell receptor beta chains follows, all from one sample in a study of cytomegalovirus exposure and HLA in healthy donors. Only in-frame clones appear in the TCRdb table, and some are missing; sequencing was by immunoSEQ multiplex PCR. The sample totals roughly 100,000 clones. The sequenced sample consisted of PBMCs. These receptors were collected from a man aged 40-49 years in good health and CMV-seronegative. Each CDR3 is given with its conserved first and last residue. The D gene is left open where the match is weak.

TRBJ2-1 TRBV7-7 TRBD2 CASSLDLAGGSNEQFF TGTGCCAGCAGCTTAGACTTAGCGGGAGGATCCAATGAGCAGTTCTTC
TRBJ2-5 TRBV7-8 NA CASSFGYAEAQYF TGTGCCAGCAGCTTCGGGTATGCTGAGGCCCAGTACTTC
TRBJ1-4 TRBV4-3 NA CASSQDPGRPAGELFF TGCGCCAGCAGCCAAGATCCGGGTCGGCCCGCGGGGGAACTGTTTTTT
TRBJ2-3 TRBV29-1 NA CSVEKQSTDTQYF TGCAGCGTTGAAAAACAGAGCACAGATACGCAGTATTTT
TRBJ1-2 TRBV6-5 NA CASSPWPPSLGYTF TGTGCCAGCAGTCCATGGCCTCCGTCGCTCGGCTACACCTTC
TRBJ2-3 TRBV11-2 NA CASSRQGEGTDTQYF TGTGCCAGCAGCCGCCAGGGGGAGGGCACAGATACGCAGTATTTT
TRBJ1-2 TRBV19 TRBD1 CASSIEDRGTYGYTF TGTGCCAGTAGTATAGAAGACAGGGGAACCTATGGCTACACCTTC
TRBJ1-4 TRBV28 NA CASSLSRRDDNEKLFF TGTGCCAGCAGTTTAAGTAGGAGGGACGATAATGAAAAACTGTTTTTT
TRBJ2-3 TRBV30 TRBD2 CAWSPGGRVYGDTQYF TGTGCCTGGAGCCCAGGAGGGAGGGTGTATGGAGATACGCAGTATTTT
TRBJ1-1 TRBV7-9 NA CASSDLGTTEAFF TGTGCCAGCAGCGACCTAGGGACTACTGAAGCTTTCTTT
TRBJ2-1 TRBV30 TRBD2 CAWMTAGGNEQFF TGTGCCTGGATGACAGCGGGAGGTAATGAGCAGTTCTTC
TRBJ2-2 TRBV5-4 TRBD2 CASSLGVAGALTGELFF TGTGCCAGCAGCTTGGGGGTAGCGGGGGCTCTCACCGGGGAGCTGTTTTTT
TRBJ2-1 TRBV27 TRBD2 CASSLFRRASGGRVSYNEQFF TGTGCCAGCAGTTTGTTCCGGAGGGCTAGCGGAGGGCGCGTCTCCTACAATGAGCAGTTCTTC
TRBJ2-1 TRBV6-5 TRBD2 CASSYWGGDNGQFF TGTGCCAGCAGTTACTGGGGGGGAGACAATGGGCAGTTCTTC
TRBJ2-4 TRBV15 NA CATSRDKEGYGIQYF TGTGCCACCAGCAGAGATAAGGAGGGATATGGGATTCAGTACTTC
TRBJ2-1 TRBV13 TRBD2 CASSLGLGSGVYNEQFF TGTGCCAGCAGCTTAGGCCTTGGTAGCGGGGTATACAATGAGCAGTTCTTC
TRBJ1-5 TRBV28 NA CASTRFRGYNQPQHF TGTGCCAGCACGAGGTTTAGGGGGTACAATCAGCCCCAGCATTTT
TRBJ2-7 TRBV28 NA CASTRSSYEQYF TGTGCCAGCACTCGTAGCTCCTACGAGCAGTACTTC
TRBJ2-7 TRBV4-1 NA CASSQALQGKYEQYF TGCGCCAGCAGCCAAGCCTTACAGGGAAAATACGAGCAGTACTTC
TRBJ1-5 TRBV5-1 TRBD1 CASSLATGPNQPQHF TGCGCCAGCAGCTTGGCGACAGGGCCAAATCAGCCCCAGCATTTT
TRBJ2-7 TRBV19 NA CASSPVGYEQYF TGTGCCAGTAGCCCGGTCGGCTACGAGCAGTACTTC
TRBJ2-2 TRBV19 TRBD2 CASSISATSGNTGELFF TGTGCCAGTAGTATTAGCGCCACTAGCGGAAACACCGGGGAGCTGTTTTTT
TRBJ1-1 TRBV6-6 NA CASSPRRADEAFF TGTGCCAGCAGTCCCCGCCGCGCTGATGAAGCTTTCTTT
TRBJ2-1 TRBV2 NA CASSLTTSYNEQFF TGTGCCAGCAGCCTGACTACCTCCTACAATGAGCAGTTCTTC
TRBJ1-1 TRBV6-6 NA CASSYLAMNTEAFF TGTGCCAGCAGTTACTTGGCCATGAACACTGAAGCTTTCTTT
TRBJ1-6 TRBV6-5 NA CASQVGNSPLHF TGTGCCAGCCAGGTTGGGAATTCACCCCTCCACTTT
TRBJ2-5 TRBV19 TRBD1 CASSIVTGGGETQYF TGTGCCAGTAGTATAGTAACAGGGGGAGGAGAGACCCAGTACTTC
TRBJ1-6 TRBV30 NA CAWSGREDSPLHF TGTGCCTGGAGTGGCCGGGAGGATTCACCCCTCCACTTT
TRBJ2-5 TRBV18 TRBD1 CASSPRVGQSVQETQYF TGTGCCAGCTCACCCAGGGTGGGACAGTCGGTCCAAGAGACCCAGTACTTC
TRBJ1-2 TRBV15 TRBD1 CATSRATGDGYTF TGTGCCACCAGCAGAGCGACAGGGGATGGCTACACCTTC
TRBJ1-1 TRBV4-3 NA CASSQEPTAGAETTEAFF TGCGCCAGCAGCCAAGAACCGACGGCGGGGGCGGAGACCACTGAAGCTTTCTTT
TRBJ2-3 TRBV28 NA CATALGPGGTDTQYF TGTGCCACCGCCCTTGGGCCGGGGGGCACAGATACGCAGTATTTT
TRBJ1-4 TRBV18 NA CASSPGAGEKLFF TGTGCCAGCTCACCGGGGGCAGGTGAAAAACTGTTTTTT
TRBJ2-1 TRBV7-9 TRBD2 CASSSPPGWTSGRAREQFF TGTGCCAGCAGCTCTCCCCCCGGCTGGACTAGCGGGAGGGCGAGGGAGCAGTTCTTC
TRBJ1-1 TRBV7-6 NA CASSLARQAYTEAFF TGTGCCAGCAGCTTAGCGCGACAGGCATACACTGAAGCTTTCTTT
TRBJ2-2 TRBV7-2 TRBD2 CASSPLITGLAGSTGELFF TGTGCCAGCAGCCCCTTAATAACCGGGCTAGCGGGGTCCACCGGGGAGCTGTTTTTT
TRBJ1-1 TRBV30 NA CAWSHGGTEAFF TGTGCCTGGAGTCACGGAGGGACTGAAGCTTTCTTT
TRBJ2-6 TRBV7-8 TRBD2 CASSLGRSGGVDGANVLTF TGTGCCAGCAGCTTAGGCCGTAGCGGGGGGGTGGATGGGGCCAATGTCCTGACTTTC
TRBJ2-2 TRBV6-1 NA CASSELQDTGELFF TGTGCCAGCAGTGAATTACAGGACACCGGGGAGCTGTTTTTT
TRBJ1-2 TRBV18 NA CASSPQQESNYGYTF TGTGCCAGCTCACCCCAACAGGAGTCTAACTATGGCTACACCTTC
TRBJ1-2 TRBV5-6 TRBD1 CASSLDREPYGYTF TGTGCCAGCAGCTTAGACAGGGAACCTTATGGCTACACCTTC
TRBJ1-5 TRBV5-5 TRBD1 CASSSYGVDRVLGQPQHF TGTGCCAGCAGCTCATATGGGGTTGACAGGGTGTTGGGTCAGCCCCAGCATTTT
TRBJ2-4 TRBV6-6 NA CASSPISGKNIQYF TGTGCCAGCAGTCCCATTTCCGGCAAAAACATTCAGTACTTC
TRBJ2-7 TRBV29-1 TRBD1 CSVEDRGYEQYF TGCAGCGTGGAGGACAGGGGCTACGAGCAGTACTTC
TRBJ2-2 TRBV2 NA CASRPTGTGELFF TGTGCCAGCAGACCTACAGGGACCGGGGAGCTGTTTTTT
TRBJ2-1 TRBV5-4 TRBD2 CASSLAGRSGRDEQFF TGTGCCAGCAGCCTAGCGGGACGCAGCGGTAGGGATGAGCAGTTCTTC
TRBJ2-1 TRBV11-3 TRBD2 CASSSRRGGRDSNEQFF TGTGCCAGCAGCTCCAGACGTGGCGGGAGGGACAGCAATGAGCAGTTCTTC
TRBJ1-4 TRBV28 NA CASSSPTGGSEKLFF TGTGCCAGCAGTTCCCCGACAGGTGGTAGCGAAAAACTGTTTTTT
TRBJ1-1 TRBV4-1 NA CASSQGVDSMNTEAFF TGCGCCAGCAGCCAAGGTGTGGACAGCATGAACACTGAAGCTTTCTTT
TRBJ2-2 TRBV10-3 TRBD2 CAISERSSGLNTGELFF TGTGCCATCAGTGAGAGAAGTAGCGGGTTAAACACCGGGGAGCTGTTTTTT